This TCR beta chain was sequenced in a study of cytomegalovirus exposure and HLA in healthy donors. In the PCR, 60 Vbeta and 13 Jbeta primers were used. This table comes from immunoSEQ multiplex PCR, and its TCRdb copy is limited to in-frame clones, with some not included. The top ten hold approximately 1.3% of the sample, which has approximately 170,000 clones, 65% to 85% seen once. V lost 2 bases, J lost 7 bases, and 20 bases lay in between. The CDR3 sequence is 16 residues long. The V gene's germline CDR1 is GTSNPN and CDR2 SVGIG (reference sequence). The rearrangement uses TRBV30 and TRBJ2-2, with D tentatively TRBD2 (5 bases). The sequence was obtained from a man aged 45 to 65 in good health and CMV-seropositive. Sequencing used PBMCs. The CDR3 DNA follows: TGTGCCTGGAGTCGGACTCCCCCCACCTATGGCGGGGAGCTGTTTTTT. This translates into CAWSRTPPTYGGELFF.